The table lists the clone carrying this TCR beta chain with a count of one. Its target is unknown. This sample was taken from a study of T cells after yellow fever vaccination. Trimming left V 0 bases short and J 0 bases short, with 11 bases between. The CDR3 contains 17 residues. Germline CDR1 reads LGHNA; CDR2 reads YSLEER. TCR cDNA, made by 5'RACE template switching, carried an added universal primer site and UMIs. TCRdb reanalysed the 5' RACE reads using MiXCR and keeps one entry per CDR3 protein. The table has around 600,000 distinct CDR3 sequences, 9% to 15% seen once. Study results and caveats: A large majority of primary-vaccination clones showed up again after the booster (96% CD4, around 90% CD8). Across the CD4 and CD8 compartments, a small share of clonotypes was present in both. Although the secondary response was weaker, it peaked faster, at day 5 versus 15.

The sequenced sample was PBMCs, obtained on the day of the yellow fever booster vaccination. This chain connects TRBV4-3 to TRBJ2-2, with D hard to call. The receptor was isolated from a man younger than 40 who received the YFV17D yellow fever vaccine. CDR3 DNA: TGCGCCAGCAGCCAAGAACCCCGGAATACGAACACCGGGGAGCTGTTTTTT. Amino acid sequence: CASSQEPRNTNTGELFF.